Following are 23 T cell receptor beta chains from one sample sequenced in a study of blood T cell repertoires in COVID-19. Method: immunoSEQ multiplex PCR; TCRdb's copy keeps in-frame clones and lacks some. The data contain around 100,000 clones, around 90% of them singletons. The specimen sequenced was peripheral blood. The receptors stem from an older woman with acute or convalescent COVID-19.

The gene calls are TRBV2 and TRBJ1-4; D is ambiguous. Trimming removed 1 base from V and 0 bases from J, with 9 bases in between. Germline CDR1 SNHLY, CDR2 FYNNEI. This CDR3 region has 16 residues. The CDR3 sequence: CASSEGQRTTNEKLFF. In nucleotides, the CDR3 is TGTGCCAGCAGTGAAGGGCAACGTACAACTAATGAAAAACTGTTTTTT.

The rearrangement links TRBV24-1 to TRBJ2-5, with 8 positions matching TRBD1. The length of the CDR3 is 13 residues. Trimming removed 5 bases from V and 7 bases from J; junction bases left unmatched: 5. Germline CDR1 is KGHDR and CDR2 is SFDVKD. The CDR3 reads CATSAGGFGTQYF. The CDR3 nucleotides read TGTGCCACCAGTGCAGGGGGCTTCGGGACCCAGTACTTC.

The chain joins TRBV6-1 to TRBJ2-3, with TRBD2 matching over 10 bases. This CDR3 is built from 16 residues. The V gene end was trimmed by 3 bases and the J gene end by 4 bases; junction bases not matched to a gene: 7. The germline gives CDR1 MNHNS, CDR2 SASEGT. The chain's CDR3 is CASSDGSGRGADTQYF. CDR3 bases: TGTGCCAGCAGTGATGGCAGCGGGAGGGGAGCAGATACGCAGTATTTT.

The genes are TRBV2 and TRBJ1-1; D is undetermined. The V end was cut by 0 bases, the J end by 1 base, with 12 bases between. The CDR3 runs 16 residues. Per germline, CDR1 SNHLY and CDR2 FYNNEI. The CDR3 loop is CASSEARRSRNTEAFF. CDR3 DNA: TGTGCCAGCAGTGAAGCAAGGCGGAGTCGGAACACTGAAGCTTTCTTT.

This chain links TRBV5-1 with TRBJ2-5, with 7 bases lining up with TRBD2. The germline V gene encodes CDR1 SGHRS and CDR2 YFSETQ. V lost 3 bases to trimming and J lost 0 bases; unmatched junction nucleotides: 2. This CDR3 has 14 residues. The CDR3 DNA reads as TGCGCCAGCAGCTCCGGGACTAACCAAGAGACCCAGTACTTC. Translation: CASSSGTNQETQYF.

J is TRBJ2-1 and V is TRBV3-1 (or the pseudogene TRBV3-2), with 10 positions matching TRBD1. Trimming took 3 bases from V and 4 from J; bases not matched to a gene: 6. Germline V gene data show CDR1 as LGHDT and CDR2 as YNNKEL (reference sequence). CDR3 length: 16 residues. The CDR3 nucleotides read TGTGCCAGCAGCCAGGGACAGGGGTTTTATTACAATGAGCAGTTCTTC. It is translated as CASSQGQGFYYNEQFF.

V gene TRBV10-3 combines with J gene TRBJ2-1, with TRBD2 matching over 9 bases. Germline values: CDR1 ENHRY, CDR2 SYGVKD. V shed 7 bases, J shed 7 bases, and the junction held 8 bases outside the gene matches. The length of the CDR3 is 14 residues. CDR3: CAIKPSGNMNEQFF. The CDR3 bases are TGTGCCATCAAGCCTAGCGGGAATATGAATGAGCAGTTCTTC.

The J gene is TRBJ2-3, the V gene TRBV29-1; perhaps TRBD2 as D (5 bases). V gave up 6 bases and J gave up 4 bases, with 8 bases separating them. This CDR3 contains 11 residues. CDR1 is SQVTM and CDR2 is ANQGSEA in the germline V gene. The CDR3 sequence is CSVELADTQYF. The CDR3 bases are TGCAGCGTGGAACTAGCAGATACGCAGTATTTT.

J is TRBJ2-1 and V is TRBV19, with 11 bases matching TRBD2. From germline, CDR1 is LNHDA and CDR2 SQIVND (reference sequence). V lost 5 bases to trimming and J lost 7 bases; unmatched junction nucleotides: 10. The CDR3 is made up of 16 amino acids. CDR3 in DNA: TGTGCCAGTAGTCCCACTAGCGGGAGTTGGTTGAATGAGCAGTTCTTC. Translated: CASSPTSGSWLNEQFF.

The chain employs TRBV7-2 and TRBJ1-2; D is uncertain. Germline V CDR1 and CDR2: SGHTA, FQGNSA. V lost 1 base to trimming and J lost 8 bases, with 11 bases between them. The CDR3 spans 13 residues. CDR3 coding DNA: TGTGCCAGCAGCTTAGGGGCCTTGTTGGGCTACACCTTC. Protein: CASSLGALLGYTF. The whole variable domain, filled in from reference TRBV7-2 and TRBJ1-2, reads GAGVSQSPSNKVTEKGKDVELRCDPISGHTALYWYRQSLGQGLEFLIYFQGNSAPDKSGLPSDRFSAERTGGSVSTLTIQRTQQEDSAVYLCASSLGALLGYTFGSGTRLTVV.

The chain employs TRBV19 and TRBJ1-6; a possible D gene is TRBD1 (6 bases). CDR1 is LNHDA and CDR2 is SQIVND in the germline V gene (reference sequence). The CDR3 is made up of 15 amino acids. V was trimmed by 5 bases and J by 3 bases, leaving 11 bases between them. The CDR3: CASSFGQSYNSPLHF. In DNA form, the CDR3 reads TGTGCCAGTAGTTTTGGACAGAGCTATAATTCACCCCTCCACTTT.

The chain combines TRBV9 with TRBJ2-3; weak D call: TRBD1 (6 bases). CDR3 length equals 17 residues. The V end was cut by 0 bases, the J end by 2 bases, with 16 bases between. Germline lookup yields CDR1 SGDLS and CDR2 YYNGEE. CDR3 DNA sequence: TGTGCCAGCAGCGTAGGGTCATCAGGGGTTTTCACAGATACGCAGTATTTT. Translating gives CASSVGSSGVFTDTQYF.

This clone was recorded once. J is TRBJ1-2 and V is TRBV9; no clear D gene. The CDR3 sequence is 11 residues long. Trimming took 3 bases from V and 8 from J, leaving 8 bases between them. Germline CDR1 SGDLS, CDR2 YYNGEE. The CDR3 loop reads CASSARGGYTF. In DNA, the CDR3 is TGTGCCAGCAGCGCCCGGGGAGGCTACACCTTC.

The chain links TRBV19 to TRBJ2-1; D is perhaps TRBD2 (5 bases). Germline V gene lookup returns CDR1 LNHDA and CDR2 SQIVND (reference sequence). V was cut by 3 bases and J by 10 bases, with 13 bases left in between. The CDR3 loop spans 13 amino acids. The CDR3 spells CASSIGRGYEQFF. The DNA for the CDR3 is TGTGCCAGTAGTATTGGCCGGGGATACGAGCAGTTCTTC.

This chain links TRBV3-1 (or the pseudogene TRBV3-2) with TRBJ2-7; 7 nucleotides line up with TRBD2. Germline V gene sequence: CDR1 LGHDT, CDR2 YNNKEL (reference sequence). Germline trimming cut 4 bases from V and 9 bases from J; bases unmatched to any gene: 12. The CDR3 consists of 14 residues. CDR3 nucleotide sequence: TGTGCCAGCAGCCCGGGACTATCAAAGAGGTGGCAGTACTTC. Residues: CASSPGLSKRWQYF.

This clone has only one observation. V usage is TRBV6-5 and J usage is TRBJ1-1; D uncertain. Germline assignment: CDR1 MNHEY and CDR2 SVGAGI. The CDR3 spans 16 residues. V was shortened by 4 bases and J by 1 base, with 16 bases between the two germline ends. The CDR3 DNA follows: TGTGCCAGCAGTTGGGTCCGGGTCCCCTCGAACACTGAAGCTTTCTTT. Translating it yields CASSWVRVPSNTEAFF.

The rearrangement joins TRBV7-2 to TRBJ2-7, with 16 nucleotides matching TRBD2. The V segment lost 1 base and the J segment 9 bases; nucleotides outside the gene matches: 6. Per germline, CDR1 SGHTA and CDR2 FQGNSA. CDR3 length equals 16 residues. CDR3 residues: CASSLEWGLAGGGQYF. CDR3 in DNA: TGTGCCAGCAGCTTAGAATGGGGACTAGCGGGAGGGGGGCAGTACTTC.

In this sample, this clone turned up once. The chain is built from TRBV6-5 and TRBJ2-7, with TRBD1 as a possible D gene (5 bases). This CDR3 has 14 residues. V was pared by 2 bases and J by 4 bases, with 12 bases between. Germline V gene data show CDR1 as MNHEY and CDR2 as SVGAGI. CDR3 nucleotide sequence: TGTGCCAGCAGTTACAGACAGTTTAGTTACGAGCAGTACTTC. This sequence encodes CASSYRQFSYEQYF.

The genes are TRBV3-1 (or the pseudogene TRBV3-2) and TRBJ1-1, with 11 nucleotides matching TRBD1. CDR1 is LGHDT, CDR2 YNNKEL, per germline (reference sequence). Trimming cost V 4 bases and J 2 bases; bases outside gene matches: 3. The CDR3 runs to 15 residues. The CDR3 nucleotides read TGTGCCAGCAGCCTAGGGACAGGGGGTAACACTGAAGCTTTCTTT. Protein sequence: CASSLGTGGNTEAFF.

This CDR3 reads CASSGGAGYYEQYV. DNA of the CDR3: TGTGCCAGCAGCGGGGGGGCAGGGTACTACGAGCAGTACGTC. The rearrangement links TRBV5-6 to TRBJ2-7; tentative D call: TRBD2 (7 bases). The CDR3 has 14 amino acids. Germline lookup yields CDR1 SGHDT and CDR2 YYEEEE. V was trimmed by 4 bases and J by 3 bases, leaving 14 bases between them.

The chain combines TRBV13 with TRBJ2-1, with 7 bases identical to TRBD2. V shed 3 bases, J shed 7 bases, and the junction held 9 bases outside the gene matches. CDR3 length: 15 amino acids. Germline lookup yields CDR1 PRHDT and CDR2 FYEKMQ (reference sequence). This CDR3 reads CASSFSGLDLNEQFF. DNA for the CDR3: TGTGCCAGCAGCTTCTCCGGACTAGATTTAAATGAGCAGTTCTTC. The complete variable domain, with remaining parts taken from reference TRBV13 and TRBJ2-1, reads AAGVIQSPRHLIKEKRETATLKCYPIPRHDTVYWYQQGPGQDPQFLISFYEKMQSDKGSIPDRFSAQQFSDYHSELNMSSLELGDSALYFCASSFSGLDLNEQFFGPGTRLTVL.

The rearrangement links TRBV5-8 to TRBJ1-5, with D unclear. The CDR3 runs to 12 residues. V lost 0 bases and J lost 7, with 5 bases in between. Germline V gene sequence: CDR1 SGHTS, CDR2 YDEGEE. Here the CDR3 reads CASSLARQPQHF. In DNA form, the CDR3 reads TGTGCCAGCAGCTTGGCGCGACAGCCCCAGCATTTT.

Comments on this clone: Relative to the germline gene, one junction end is altered; a read error may explain this. The chain links TRBV7-7 to TRBJ2-5; 7 nucleotides align to TRBD2. CDR1 is SSHAT, CDR2 FNYEAQ, per germline (reference sequence). The CDR3 is 15 amino acids. The CDR3 loop reads CASSLGRGPQETQYF. The DNA of the CDR3 is TGTGCTAGCAGCTTAGGGAGGGGTCCTCAAGAGACCCAGTACTTC. Full variable domain (rest looked up from reference TRBV7-7 and TRBJ2-5): GAGVSQSPRYKVTKRGQDVTLRCDPISSHATLYWYQQALGQGPEFLTYFNYEAQPDKSGLPSDRFSAERPEGSISTLTIQRTEQRDSAMYRCASSLGRGPQETQYFGPGTRLLVL.